This entry describes one T cell receptor (beta chain). Antigen specificity is unknown. This sample was included in a study of T-cell reconstitution after alpha-beta-depleted transplantation in children. Points from the study as a whole: A year had passed since transplant, and T-cell counts and diversity by then came mostly from newly produced T cells. As was reported, about two months after transplant, alpha-beta T cells came from several hundred expanded graft clones. The high TCRbeta diversity at day 60 in some patients came from surviving recipient T cells and thymic progenitors.

CDR3 length: 16 residues. Trimming removed 5 bases at V and 5 bases at J, with 21 bases between. Using unique molecular identifiers, the investigators prepared the TCRbeta library. Via MiXCR, TCRdb re-called the PCR reads, giving one row per CDR3 protein. The data hold 900,000 or so distinct CDR3 sequences, with roughly 15% observed a single time. The chain couples TRBV12-3 or TRBV12-4 to TRBJ2-5, with no clear D. The TCR sequence derives from a male patient between 10 and 17 years old who had a stem cell transplant for acute lymphoblastic leukemia, so the T cells may come from the graft donor. Here the sequenced sample was PBMCs, mostly from graft donor cells, taken 360 days after TCRalphabeta/CD19-depleted stem cell transplant. The CDR3 loop is CASSPPFWPSPETQYF. CDR3 nucleotide sequence: TGTGCCAGCAGTCCACCCTTCTGGCCATCCCCCGAGACCCAGTACTTC.